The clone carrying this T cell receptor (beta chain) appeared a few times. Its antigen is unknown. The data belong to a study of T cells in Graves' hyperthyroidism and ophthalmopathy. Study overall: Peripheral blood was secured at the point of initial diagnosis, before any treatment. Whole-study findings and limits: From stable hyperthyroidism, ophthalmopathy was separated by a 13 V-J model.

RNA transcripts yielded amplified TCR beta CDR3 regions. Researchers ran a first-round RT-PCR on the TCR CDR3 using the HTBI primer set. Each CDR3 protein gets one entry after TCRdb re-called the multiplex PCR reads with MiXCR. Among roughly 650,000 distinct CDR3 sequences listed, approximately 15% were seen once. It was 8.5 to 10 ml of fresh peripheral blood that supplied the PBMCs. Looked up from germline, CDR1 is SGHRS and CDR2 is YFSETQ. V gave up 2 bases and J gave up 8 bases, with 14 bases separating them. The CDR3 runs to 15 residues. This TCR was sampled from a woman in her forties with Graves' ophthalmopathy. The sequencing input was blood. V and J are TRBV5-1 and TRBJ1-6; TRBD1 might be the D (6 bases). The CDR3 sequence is CASSFIREGDSPLHF. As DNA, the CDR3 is TGCGCCAGCAGCTTCATCAGGGAGGGGGATTCACCCCTCCACTTT.